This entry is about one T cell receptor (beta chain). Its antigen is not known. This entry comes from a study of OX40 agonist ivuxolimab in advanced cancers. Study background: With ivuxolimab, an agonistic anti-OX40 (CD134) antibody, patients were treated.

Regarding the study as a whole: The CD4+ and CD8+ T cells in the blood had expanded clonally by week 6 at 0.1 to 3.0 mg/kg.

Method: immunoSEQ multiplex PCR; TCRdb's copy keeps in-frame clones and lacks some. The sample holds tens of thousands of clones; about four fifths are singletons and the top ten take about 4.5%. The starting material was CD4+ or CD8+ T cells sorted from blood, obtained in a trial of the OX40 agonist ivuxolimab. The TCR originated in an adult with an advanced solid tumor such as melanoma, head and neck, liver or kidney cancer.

The CDR3 spells CASSYSRGTKETQYF. CDR3 in DNA: TGTGCCAGCAGTTACTCGCGGGGGACGAAAGAGACCCAGTACTTC. The chain couples TRBV6-5 to TRBJ2-5, with 7 nucleotides matching TRBD2. The length of the CDR3 is 15 residues. The germline V gene has CDR1 MNHEY and CDR2 SVGAGI. With 0 bases clipped from V and 3 bases from J, the junction kept 4 bases outside the gene matches.